The 7 T cell receptor beta chains given below trace back to one sample, sequenced in a study of CD8+CD57+ T cells in acquired aplastic anemia. CD8+CD57+ cell expansion, shown by flow cytometry, had occurred in the patients selected for sequencing. According to the study, genomic DNA was the template for TCR beta VDJ and CDR3 profiling. Via MiXCR, TCRdb re-called the reads, giving one row per CDR3 protein. Counted here are over 150,000 distinct CDR3 sequences, around 63% occurring once; the ten biggest clones make up 42%. The sample taken for sequencing was sorted CD4+, CD8+, or CD8+CD57+ T cells (not recorded which) from PBMCs. The receptors originated from a human donor with aplastic anemia.

The CDR3 is CASSLVPEKLFF. In nucleotides, the CDR3 is TGTGCCAGCAGCTTAGTACCTGAAAAACTGTTTTTT. V and J are TRBV7-2 and TRBJ1-4, with no clear D. The CDR3 runs to 12 residues. Germline CDR1 reads SGHTA; CDR2 reads FQGNSA. With 1 base removed from V and 7 bases from J, the gap between germline ends came to 4 bases.

In this sample, this clonotype turned up many times. The CDR3 spells CASSRDRESTEQYF. In nucleotides, the CDR3 is TGTGCCAGCAGCCGGGACAGGGAAAGTACCGAGCAGTACTTC. V is TRBV7-9 and J is TRBJ2-7; TRBD1 agrees at 9 bases. Germline V CDR1 and CDR2: SEHNR, FQNEAQ (reference sequence). The CDR3 runs to 14 residues. V shed 5 bases, J shed 6 bases, and the junction held 8 bases outside the gene matches.

The chain recombines TRBV12-3 or TRBV12-4 with TRBJ2-1, with D perhaps matching TRBD2 (5 bases). V was pared by 1 base and J by 10 bases, with 14 bases between. The CDR3 covers 14 residues. Here the CDR3 reads CASSLGDTDYEQFF. CDR3 in DNA: TGTGCCAGCAGTTTAGGTGACACCGACTACGAGCAGTTCTTC.

In this sample, this clonotype turned up many times. This chain links TRBV5-4 with TRBJ2-2; weak D call: TRBD2 (6 bases). Trimming left V 4 bases short and J 1 base short, with 14 bases between. The CDR3 loop spans 16 amino acids. Germline CDR1 reads SGHNT; CDR2 reads YYREEE (reference sequence). CDR3 residues: CASSHERVLNTGELFF. CDR3 nucleotides: TGTGCCAGCAGCCATGAGCGGGTCTTGAACACCGGGGAGCTGTTTTTT.

The chain joins TRBV9 to TRBJ1-2, with D uncertain. The CDR3 extends over 12 amino acids. Germline CDR1 and CDR2: SGDLS and YYNGEE. Trimming cost V 4 bases and J 8 bases, with 12 bases left between them. The CDR3, as DNA: TGTGCCAGCAGCCTCCACTCCGGGGGCTACACCTTC. Encoded protein: CASSLHSGGYTF. The variable domain in full, with the rest retrieved from reference TRBV9 and TRBJ1-2, is DSGVTQTPKHLITATGQRVTLRCSPRSGDLSVYWYQQSLDQGLQFLIQYYNGEERAKGNILERFSAQQFPDLHSELNLSSLELGDSALYFCASSLHSGGYTFGSGTRLTVV.

This chain joins TRBV10-3 and TRBJ2-7, with D perhaps TRBD1 or TRBD2 (7 bases each). The CDR3 runs 12 residues. CDR1 is ENHRY and CDR2 is SYGVKD in the germline V gene. V gave up 10 bases and J gave up 4 bases, with 14 bases separating them. CDR3 in DNA: TGTGCCAGTACAGGGGAGGGGTACGAGCAGTACTTC. Encoded protein: CASTGEGYEQYF.

Ten or more counts support this clonotype. This sequence joins TRBV13 and TRBJ2-3; 7 bases line up with TRBD2. V dropped 1 base and J dropped 0; count of bases not matched to a gene: 1. Germline loops: CDR1 PRHDT, CDR2 FYEKMQ (reference sequence). The CDR3 sequence is 15 residues long. CDR3 region: CASSLAGGSTDTQYF. Written as DNA, the CDR3 is TGTGCCAGCAGCTTAGCGGGGGGAAGCACAGATACGCAGTATTTT. Complete variable domain (other parts from reference TRBV13 and TRBJ2-3): AAGVIQSPRHLIKEKRETATLKCYPIPRHDTVYWYQQGPGQDPQFLISFYEKMQSDKGSIPDRFSAQQFSDYHSELNMSSLELGDSALYFCASSLAGGSTDTQYFGPGTRLTVL.